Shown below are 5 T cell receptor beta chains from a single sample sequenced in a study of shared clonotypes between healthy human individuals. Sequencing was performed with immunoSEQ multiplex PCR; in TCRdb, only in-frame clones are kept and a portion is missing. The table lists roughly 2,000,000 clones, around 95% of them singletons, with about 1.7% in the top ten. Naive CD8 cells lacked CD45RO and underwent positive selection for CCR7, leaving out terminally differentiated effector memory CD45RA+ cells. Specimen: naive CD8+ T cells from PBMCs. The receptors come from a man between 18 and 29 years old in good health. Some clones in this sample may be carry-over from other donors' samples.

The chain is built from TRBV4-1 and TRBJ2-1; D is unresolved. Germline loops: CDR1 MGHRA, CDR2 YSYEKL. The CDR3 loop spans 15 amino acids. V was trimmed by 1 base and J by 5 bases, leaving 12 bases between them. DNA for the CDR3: TGCGCCAGCAGCCAAGGTCCACAAATCCACAATGAGCAGTTCTTC. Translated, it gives CASSQGPQIHNEQFF.

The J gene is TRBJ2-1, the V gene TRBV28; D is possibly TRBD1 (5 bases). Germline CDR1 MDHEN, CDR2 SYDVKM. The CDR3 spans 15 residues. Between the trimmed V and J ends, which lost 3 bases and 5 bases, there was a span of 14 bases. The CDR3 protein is CASSFIKGNDNEQFF. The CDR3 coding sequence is TGTGCCAGCAGTTTTATAAAGGGGAACGACAATGAGCAGTTCTTC. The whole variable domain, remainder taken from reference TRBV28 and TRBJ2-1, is DVKVTQSSRYLVKRTGEKVFLECVQDMDHENMFWYRQDPGLGLRLIYFSYDVKMKEKGDIPEGYSVSREKKERFSLILESASTNQTSMYLCASSFIKGNDNEQFFGPGTRLTVL.

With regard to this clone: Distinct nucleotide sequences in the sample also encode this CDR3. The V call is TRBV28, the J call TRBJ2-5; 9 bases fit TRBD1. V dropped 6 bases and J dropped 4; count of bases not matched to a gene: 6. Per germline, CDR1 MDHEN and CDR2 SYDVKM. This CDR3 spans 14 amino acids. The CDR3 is CASRLQGAGETQYF. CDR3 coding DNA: TGTGCCAGCAGATTACAGGGGGCCGGAGAGACCCAGTACTTC.

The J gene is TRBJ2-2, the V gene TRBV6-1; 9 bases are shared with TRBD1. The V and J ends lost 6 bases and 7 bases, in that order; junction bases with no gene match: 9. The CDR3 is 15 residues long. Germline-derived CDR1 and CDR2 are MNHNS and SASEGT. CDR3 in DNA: TGTGCCAGCAGGGGGGACAGGGTGAATGGCGGGGAGCTGTTTTTT. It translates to CASRGDRVNGGELFF.

The DNA of the CDR3 is TGTGCCAGCAGCCTAAATAGGTGGCGTATGAACACCGGGGAGCTGTTTTTT. It yields the protein CASSLNRWRMNTGELFF. V and J are TRBV4-2 and TRBJ2-2; D remains unclear. The V and J ends lost 4 bases and 1 base respectively, with 16 bases between them. CDR1 is LGHNA and CDR2 is YNFKEQ in the germline V gene. CDR3 length: 17 amino acids.